Below are 20 T cell receptor beta chains sequenced from a single sample in a study of T cell responses to AZD1222 COVID-19 vaccine. The table came from immunoSEQ multiplex PCR; TCRdb's copy has only in-frame clones and leaves some out. The sample comprises under 200,000 clones, 75% to 95% of which are singletons, and 4% to 5.5% rests with the top ten. The input for sequencing was peripheral blood, taken on day 0 of AZD1222 vaccination. The source is an adult in good health.

Notes on this clone: One end of the junction varies from germline; a read error may be responsible. This rearrangement joins TRBV7-7 to TRBJ2-1, with 10 nucleotides matching TRBD2. Germline V lookup: CDR1 SSHAT, CDR2 FNYEAQ (reference sequence). The CDR3 totals 21 residues. CDR3 region: CASSRAPGQHLAGVSYNEQFF. The CDR3, as DNA: TGTGCTAGCAGCCGCGCTCCGGGACAGCACCTAGCGGGGGTCTCCTACAATGAGCAGTTCTTC.

The chain employs TRBV4-2 and TRBJ2-1, with 10 bases matching TRBD2. V shed 4 bases and J 8 bases; nucleotides not matched to a gene: 11. This CDR3 contains 16 residues. CDR1 LGHNA and CDR2 YNFKEQ come from the germline V gene. CDR3 in DNA: TGTGCCAGCAGCCCCCCGCCCGCTAGCGGGAGAGATGAGCAGTTCTTC. Encoded protein: CASSPPPASGRDEQFF.

CDR3 in amino acids: CASSMGSKLSGNTIYF. DNA for the CDR3: TGTGCCAGCAGCATGGGTTCTAAACTTTCTGGAAACACCATATATTTT. The chain links TRBV11-3 to TRBJ1-3, with D hard to call. The germline V and J ends were trimmed by 5 bases and 1 base, with 15 bases remaining between them. The V gene's germline CDR1 is SGHNT and CDR2 YENEEA. CDR3 length: 16 residues.

V gene TRBV6-5 combines with J gene TRBJ1-3, with TRBD1 matching over 7 bases. Germline V gene lookup returns CDR1 MNHEY and CDR2 SVGAGI. Losses at the gene ends were 5 bases for V and 0 bases for J; bases not matched to a gene: 4. The CDR3 length is 15 residues. CDR3 coding DNA: TGTGCCAGCAGTCCGACAGGGAGCTCTGGAAACACCATATATTTT. It codes for CASSPTGSSGNTIYF.

V usage is TRBV5-8 and J usage is TRBJ1-5; D not resolved. The CDR3 covers 16 residues. V was trimmed by 3 bases and J by 1 base, leaving 14 bases between them. Germline assignment: CDR1 SGHTS and CDR2 YDEGEE. Here the CDR3 DNA reads TGTGCCAGCAGCTACCGAAACCTGGTCAGCAATCAGCCCCAGCATTTT. Translated, it gives CASSYRNLVSNQPQHF.

The genes are TRBV7-2 and TRBJ2-7; TRBD2 agrees at 7 bases. The germline V gene has CDR1 SGHTA and CDR2 FQGNSA. The CDR3 runs 15 residues. J lost 2 bases, V lost 4 bases, and 8 bases had no gene match. This chain's CDR3 is CASSYGRTRPYEQYF. Here the CDR3 DNA reads TGTGCCAGCAGCTACGGGCGGACTAGACCCTACGAGCAGTACTTC.

V gene TRBV6-6 combines with J gene TRBJ1-5, with D perhaps TRBD1 (5 bases). There are 15 residues in the CDR3. The ends were cut back, 5 bases at V and 4 bases at J, with 15 bases in the middle. CDR1 and CDR2 (germline): MNHNY, SVGAGI (reference sequence). CDR3 in DNA: TGTGCCAGCAGTCCCCAAAACAGGCCGAATCAGCCCCAGCATTTT. Its protein product is CASSPQNRPNQPQHF.

This chain connects TRBV7-2 to TRBJ2-1, with D uncertain. Germline V gives CDR1 SGHTA, CDR2 FQGNSA. V was cut by 2 bases and J by 6 bases, with 11 bases left in between. This CDR3 has 14 residues. The CDR3 DNA reads as TGTGCCAGCAGCTTATATTTCACCGGCAATGAGCAGTTCTTC. Translated, it gives CASSLYFTGNEQFF. The complete variable domain, with remaining parts taken from reference TRBV7-2 and TRBJ2-1, reads GAGVSQSPSNKVTEKGKDVELRCDPISGHTALYWYRQSLGQGLEFLIYFQGNSAPDKSGLPSDRFSAERTGGSVSTLTIQRTQQEDSAVYLCASSLYFTGNEQFFGPGTRLTVL.

V and J are TRBV19 and TRBJ1-5; D gene unclear. The CDR3 runs to 14 residues. The V end was cut by 8 bases, the J end by 0 bases, with 11 bases between. The germline CDR1 and CDR2 sequences are LNHDA and SQIVND (reference sequence). The CDR3 spells CASGDNNSNQPQHF. CDR3 nucleotide sequence: TGTGCCAGTGGCGATAATAATAGCAATCAGCCCCAGCATTTT.

The V gene is TRBV5-4, the J gene TRBJ2-2; D possibly corresponds to TRBD1 (6 bases). There are 14 residues in the CDR3. V gave up 4 bases and J gave up 7 bases, with 14 bases separating them. Germline V lookup: CDR1 SGHNT, CDR2 YYREEE (reference sequence). CDR3 sequence reads: CASSQPNRVGELFF. CDR3 nucleotides: TGTGCCAGCAGCCAACCGAACAGGGTCGGGGAGCTGTTTTTT.

The chain's CDR3 is CASSTRTPGDIQYF. DNA of the CDR3: TGTGCCAGCAGCACCCGGACACCTGGGGACATTCAGTACTTC. The chain carries TRBV28 and TRBJ2-4, with D perhaps TRBD1 (5 bases). The V end lost 6 bases, the J end lost 8 bases, and 17 bases lay between the germline ends. Germline CDR1 MDHEN, CDR2 SYDVKM. The CDR3 has 14 amino acids.

The V call is TRBV4-3, the J call TRBJ1-2, with TRBD1 as a possible D gene (5 bases). V lost 4 bases to trimming and J lost 4 bases, with 16 bases between them. Germline CDR1 LGHNA, CDR2 YSLEER. The CDR3 has 15 residues. The CDR3 sequence is CASSPSSGRGYGYTF. The CDR3 DNA sequence: TGCGCCAGCAGCCCAAGCTCCGGTAGGGGCTATGGCTACACCTTC.

V is TRBV12-3 or TRBV12-4 and J is TRBJ1-5; the D gene is possibly TRBD1 (5 bases). The V end was cut by 2 bases, the J end by 10 bases, with 12 bases between. The CDR3 is 13 residues long. CDR3 sequence: CASSLWGEAPQHF. The CDR3 DNA is TGTGCCAGCAGTTTATGGGGGGAGGCTCCCCAGCATTTT.

The rearrangement uses TRBV5-5 and TRBJ2-7, with TRBD1 matching over 7 bases. The CDR3 has 15 amino acids. Germline lookup yields CDR1 SGHKS and CDR2 YYEKEE (reference sequence). J gave up 2 bases and V 1 base, and 6 bases lay outside the gene matches. The CDR3 DNA reads as TGTGCCAGCAGCTTGCACCCGACAGGGACCTACGAGCAGTACTTC. Its translation is CASSLHPTGTYEQYF.

The V call is TRBV6-7, the J call TRBJ2-3; tentatively, D is TRBD1 (5 bases). TRBV6-7 is marked as an open reading frame, function uncertain. This CDR3 region has 16 residues. Trimming took off 5 bases at V and 6 bases at J, with 21 bases between the two ends. Written as DNA, the CDR3 is TGTGCCAGCAGTCAATTCCTCACTTCGAACAGGGATACGCAGTATTTT. Translated: CASSQFLTSNRDTQYF.

The chain links TRBV15 to TRBJ2-7, with D possibly TRBD1 on 6 matching bases. The CDR3 consists of 16 residues. The V and J ends lost 0 bases and 1 base respectively, with 13 bases between them. Germline loops: CDR1 LNHNV, CDR2 YYDKDF (reference sequence). Written as DNA, the CDR3 is TGTGCCACCAGCAGAGAAGGCAGGGGAAGGTCCTACGAGCAGTACTTC. Encoded protein: CATSREGRGRSYEQYF.

This chain connects TRBV5-5 to TRBJ2-7, with D perhaps TRBD2 (5 bases). The CDR3 sequence is 14 residues long. V was clipped by 0 bases and J by 4 bases, with 11 bases between them. Per the germline V gene, CDR1 is SGHKS and CDR2 is YYEKEE (reference sequence). CDR3 DNA: TGTGCCAGCAGCTTGGCCCGGGGTTCTTACGAGCAGTACTTC. Translated, it gives CASSLARGSYEQYF.

This chain connects TRBV28 to TRBJ2-7; D call uncertain. V dropped 5 bases and J dropped 6 bases, with 8 bases sitting between them. CDR3 size: 11 residues. Germline loops: CDR1 MDHEN, CDR2 SYDVKM. The CDR3 here is CASSATREQYF. For the CDR3, the DNA is TGTGCCAGCAGTGCCACCCGCGAGCAGTACTTC. Complete variable domain (other parts from reference TRBV28 and TRBJ2-7): DVKVTQSSRYLVKRTGEKVFLECVQDMDHENMFWYRQDPGLGLRLIYFSYDVKMKEKGDIPEGYSVSREKKERFSLILESASTNQTSMYLCASSATREQYFGPGTRLTVT.

As concerns this clone: Distinct nucleotide sequences in the sample also encode this CDR3. The rearrangement links TRBV6-5 to TRBJ2-7; 9 positions match TRBD1. The CDR3 sequence is 13 residues long. J gave up 3 bases and V 5 bases, and 2 bases lay outside the gene matches. Looked up from germline, CDR1 is MNHEY and CDR2 is SVGAGI. DNA for the CDR3: TGTGCCAGCAGTCGGGACAGGGTCTACGAGCAGTACTTC. It is translated as CASSRDRVYEQYF.

This clone was recorded once. The sample contains more than one DNA sequence encoding this CDR3. The chain carries TRBV5-1 and TRBJ1-1, with 9 bases matching TRBD1. The CDR3 sequence is 15 residues long. Per the germline V gene, CDR1 is SGHRS and CDR2 is YFSETQ. The J segment lost 2 bases and the V segment lost 0 bases, leaving 2 bases of the junction unmatched. CDR3 region: CASSLAGQGNTEAFF. CDR3 DNA sequence: TGCGCCAGCAGCTTGGCGGGACAGGGAAACACTGAAGCTTTCTTT.